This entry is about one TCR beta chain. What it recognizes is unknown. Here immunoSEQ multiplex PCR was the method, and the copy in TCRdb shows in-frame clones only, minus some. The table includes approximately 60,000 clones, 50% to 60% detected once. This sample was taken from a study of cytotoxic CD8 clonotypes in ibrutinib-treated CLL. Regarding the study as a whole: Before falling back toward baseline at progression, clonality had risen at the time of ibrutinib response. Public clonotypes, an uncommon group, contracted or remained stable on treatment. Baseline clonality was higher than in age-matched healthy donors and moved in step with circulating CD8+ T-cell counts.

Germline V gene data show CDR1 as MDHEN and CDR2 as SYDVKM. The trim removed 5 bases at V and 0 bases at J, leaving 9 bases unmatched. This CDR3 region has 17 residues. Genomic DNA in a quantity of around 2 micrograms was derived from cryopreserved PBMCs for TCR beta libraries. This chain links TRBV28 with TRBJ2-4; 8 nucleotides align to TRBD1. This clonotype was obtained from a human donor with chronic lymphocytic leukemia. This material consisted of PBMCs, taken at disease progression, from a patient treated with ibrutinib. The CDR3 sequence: CASSPRQGTVAKNIQYF. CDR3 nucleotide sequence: TGTGCCAGCAGTCCCCGACAGGGGACCGTAGCCAAAAACATTCAGTACTTC.